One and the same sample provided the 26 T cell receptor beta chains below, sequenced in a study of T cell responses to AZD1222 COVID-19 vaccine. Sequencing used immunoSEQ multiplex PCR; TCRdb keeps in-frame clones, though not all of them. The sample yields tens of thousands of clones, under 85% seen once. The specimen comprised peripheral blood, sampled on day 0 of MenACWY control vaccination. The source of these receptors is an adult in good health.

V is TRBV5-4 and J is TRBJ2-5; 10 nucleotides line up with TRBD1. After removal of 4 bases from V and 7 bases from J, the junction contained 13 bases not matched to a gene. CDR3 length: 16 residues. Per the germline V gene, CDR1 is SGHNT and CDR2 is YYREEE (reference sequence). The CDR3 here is CASSGATGGSSATQYF. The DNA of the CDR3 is TGTGCCAGCAGCGGGGCGACAGGGGGCTCGTCTGCGACCCAGTACTTC. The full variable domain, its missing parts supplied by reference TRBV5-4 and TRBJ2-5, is ETGVTQSPTHLIKTRGQQVTLRCSSQSGHNTVSWYQQALGQGPQFIFQYYREEENGRGNFPPRFSGLQFPNYSSELNVNALELDDSALYLCASSGATGGSSATQYFGPGTRLLVL.

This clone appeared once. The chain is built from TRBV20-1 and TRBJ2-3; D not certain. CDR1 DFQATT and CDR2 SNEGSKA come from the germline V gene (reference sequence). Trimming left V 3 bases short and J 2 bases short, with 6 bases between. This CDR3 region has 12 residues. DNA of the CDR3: TGCAGTGCTAGTCCTTACACAGATACGCAGTATTTT. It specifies CSASPYTDTQYF.

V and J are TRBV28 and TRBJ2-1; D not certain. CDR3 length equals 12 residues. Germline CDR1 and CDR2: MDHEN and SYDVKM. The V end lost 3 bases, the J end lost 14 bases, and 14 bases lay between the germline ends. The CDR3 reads CASSFKDAREFF. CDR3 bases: TGTGCCAGCAGTTTTAAAGATGCTAGAGAGTTCTTC.

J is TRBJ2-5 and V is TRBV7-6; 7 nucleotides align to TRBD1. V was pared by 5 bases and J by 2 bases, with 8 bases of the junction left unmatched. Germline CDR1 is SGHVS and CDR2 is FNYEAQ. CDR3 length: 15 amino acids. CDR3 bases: TGTGCCAGCAGCCCAGGGGGACAGATACAAGAGACCCAGTACTTC. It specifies CASSPGGQIQETQYF.

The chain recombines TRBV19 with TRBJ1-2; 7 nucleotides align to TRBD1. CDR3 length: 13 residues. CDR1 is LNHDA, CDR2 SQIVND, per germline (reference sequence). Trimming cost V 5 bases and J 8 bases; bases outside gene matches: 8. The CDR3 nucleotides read TGTGCCAGTAGTTTGGACAGGTTCGGAGGCTACACCTTC. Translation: CASSLDRFGGYTF.

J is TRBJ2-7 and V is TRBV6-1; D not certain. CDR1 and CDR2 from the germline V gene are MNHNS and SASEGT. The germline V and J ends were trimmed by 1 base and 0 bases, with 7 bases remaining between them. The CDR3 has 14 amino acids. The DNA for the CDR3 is TGTGCCAGCAGTGAAGGGCACATCTCCTACGAGCAGTACTTC. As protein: CASSEGHISYEQYF.

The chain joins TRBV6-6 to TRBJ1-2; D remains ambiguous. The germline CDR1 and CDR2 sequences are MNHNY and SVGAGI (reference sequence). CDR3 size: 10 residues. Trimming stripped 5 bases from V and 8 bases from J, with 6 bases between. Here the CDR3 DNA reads TGTGCCAGCAGTCAGCGGGGCTACACCTTC. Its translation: CASSQRGYTF.

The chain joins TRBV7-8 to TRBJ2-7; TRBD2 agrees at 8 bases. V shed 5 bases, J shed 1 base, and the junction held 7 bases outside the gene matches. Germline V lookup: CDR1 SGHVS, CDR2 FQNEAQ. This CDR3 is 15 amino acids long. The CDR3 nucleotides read TGTGCCAGCAGCAAAGGAGCGGGGGAGTCCTACGAGCAGTACGTC. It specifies CASSKGAGESYEQYV.

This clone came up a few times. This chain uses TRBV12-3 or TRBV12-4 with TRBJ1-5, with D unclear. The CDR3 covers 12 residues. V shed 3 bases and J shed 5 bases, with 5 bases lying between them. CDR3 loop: CASSFGDQPQHF. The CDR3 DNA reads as TGTGCCAGCAGTTTCGGAGATCAGCCCCAGCATTTT.

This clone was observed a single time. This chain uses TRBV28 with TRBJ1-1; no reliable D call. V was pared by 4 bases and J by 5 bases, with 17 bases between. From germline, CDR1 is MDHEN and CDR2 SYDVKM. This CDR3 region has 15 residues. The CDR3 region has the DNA TGTGCCAGCAGTTCCCCCCCCAGTGGAAGAACTGAAGCTTTCTTT. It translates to CASSSPPSGRTEAFF.

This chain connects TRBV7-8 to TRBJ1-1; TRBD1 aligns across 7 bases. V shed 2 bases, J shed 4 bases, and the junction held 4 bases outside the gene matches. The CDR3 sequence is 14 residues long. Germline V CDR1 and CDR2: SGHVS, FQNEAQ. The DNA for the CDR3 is TGTGCCAGCAGCTTAATCAGGGGGGGCACTGAAGCTTTCTTT. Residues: CASSLIRGGTEAFF.

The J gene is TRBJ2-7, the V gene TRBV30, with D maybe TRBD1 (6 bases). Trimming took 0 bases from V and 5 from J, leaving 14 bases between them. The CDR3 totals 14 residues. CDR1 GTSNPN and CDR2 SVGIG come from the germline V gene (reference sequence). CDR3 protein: CAWSVLRGYHEQYF. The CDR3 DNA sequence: TGTGCCTGGAGTGTACTCAGGGGTTATCACGAGCAGTACTTC.

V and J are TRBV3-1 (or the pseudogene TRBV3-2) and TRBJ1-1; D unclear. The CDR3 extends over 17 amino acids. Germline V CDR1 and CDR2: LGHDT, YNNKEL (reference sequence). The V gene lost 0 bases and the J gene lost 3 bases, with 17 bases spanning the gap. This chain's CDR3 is CASSQEYSIQQYTEAFF. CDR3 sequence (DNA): TGTGCCAGCAGCCAAGAATATAGTATTCAGCAATACACTGAAGCTTTCTTT.

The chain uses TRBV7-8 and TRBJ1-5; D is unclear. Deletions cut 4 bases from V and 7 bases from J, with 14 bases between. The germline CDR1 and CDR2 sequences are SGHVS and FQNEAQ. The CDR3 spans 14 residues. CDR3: CASSWGFPGQPQHF. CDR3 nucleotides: TGTGCCAGCAGCTGGGGATTCCCCGGGCAGCCCCAGCATTTT.

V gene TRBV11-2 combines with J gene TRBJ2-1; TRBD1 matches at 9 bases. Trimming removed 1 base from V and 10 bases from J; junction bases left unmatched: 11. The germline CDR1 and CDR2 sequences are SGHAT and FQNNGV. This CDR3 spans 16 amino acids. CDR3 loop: CASSLVGQGLLGEQFF. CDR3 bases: TGTGCCAGCAGCTTAGTGGGACAGGGACTACTAGGAGAGCAGTTCTTC. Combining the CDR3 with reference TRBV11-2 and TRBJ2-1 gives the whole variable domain EAGVAQSPRYKIIEKRQSVAFWCNPISGHATLYWYQQILGQGPKLLIQFQNNGVVDDSQLPKDRFSAERLKGVDSTLKIQPAKLEDSAVYLCASSLVGQGLLGEQFFGPGTRLTVL.

The CDR3 region is CASSRTGEGYTF. The CDR3 nucleotides are TGTGCCAGCAGTCGGACAGGGGAAGGCTACACCTTC. This chain uses TRBV5-4 with TRBJ1-2; the match to TRBD1 covers 9 bases. The ends lost 5 bases at V and 8 bases at J; junction bases unmatched: 4. The CDR3 is 12 amino acids. Germline V gene data show CDR1 as SGHNT and CDR2 as YYREEE (reference sequence).

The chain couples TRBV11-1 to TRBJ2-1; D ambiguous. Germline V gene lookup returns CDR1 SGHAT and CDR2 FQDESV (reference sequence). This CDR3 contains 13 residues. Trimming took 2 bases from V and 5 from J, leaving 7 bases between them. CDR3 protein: CASSLTLNNEQFF. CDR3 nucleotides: TGTGCCAGCAGCTTAACCCTCAACAATGAGCAGTTCTTC.

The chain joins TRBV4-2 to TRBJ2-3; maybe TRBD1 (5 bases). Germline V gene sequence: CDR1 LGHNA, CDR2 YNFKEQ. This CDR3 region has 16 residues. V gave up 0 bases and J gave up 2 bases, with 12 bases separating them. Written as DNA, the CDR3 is TGTGCCAGCAGCCAAGAAGTGATAGGGGCCACAGATACGCAGTATTTT. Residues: CASSQEVIGATDTQYF.

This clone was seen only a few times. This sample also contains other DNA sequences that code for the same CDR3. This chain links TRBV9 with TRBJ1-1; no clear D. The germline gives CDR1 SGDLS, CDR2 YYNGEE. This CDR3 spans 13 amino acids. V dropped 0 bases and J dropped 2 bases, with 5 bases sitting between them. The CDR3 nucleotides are TGTGCCAGCAGCGTAGCGGTCAACACTGAAGCTTTCTTT. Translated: CASSVAVNTEAFF.

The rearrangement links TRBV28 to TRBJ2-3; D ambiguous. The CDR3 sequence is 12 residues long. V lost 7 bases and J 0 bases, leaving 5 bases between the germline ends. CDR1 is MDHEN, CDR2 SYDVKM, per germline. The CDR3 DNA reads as TGTGCCAGCAAATCTAGCACAGATACGCAGTATTTT. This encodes CASKSSTDTQYF.

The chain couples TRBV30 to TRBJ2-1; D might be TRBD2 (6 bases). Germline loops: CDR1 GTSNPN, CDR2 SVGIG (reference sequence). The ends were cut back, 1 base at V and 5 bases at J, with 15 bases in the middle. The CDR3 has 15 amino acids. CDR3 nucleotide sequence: TGTGCCTGGAGTGGGGGACTGGCGGACCACAATGAGCAGTTCTTC. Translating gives CAWSGGLADHNEQFF.

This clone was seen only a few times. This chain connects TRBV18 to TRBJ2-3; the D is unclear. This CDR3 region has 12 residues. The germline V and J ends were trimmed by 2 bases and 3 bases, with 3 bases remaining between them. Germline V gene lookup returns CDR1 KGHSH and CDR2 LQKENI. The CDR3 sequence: CASSPTTDTQYF. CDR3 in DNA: TGTGCCAGCTCACCAACGACAGATACGCAGTATTTT.

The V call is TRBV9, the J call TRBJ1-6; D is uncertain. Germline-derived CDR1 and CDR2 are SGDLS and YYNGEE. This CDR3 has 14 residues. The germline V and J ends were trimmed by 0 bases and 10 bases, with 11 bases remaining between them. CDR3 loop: CASSVAGIRSPLHF. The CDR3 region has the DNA TGTGCCAGCAGCGTAGCGGGGATCCGGTCACCCCTCCACTTT.

For the CDR3, the DNA is TGTGCCAGCAGACAGAGACCCTCCGGAGTCTGGGGCAATGAGCAGTTCTTC. As protein: CASRQRPSGVWGNEQFF. The chain combines TRBV28 with TRBJ2-1, with D unclear. V lost 6 bases and J lost 6, with 24 bases in between. Germline CDR1 and CDR2: MDHEN and SYDVKM. This CDR3 spans 17 amino acids.

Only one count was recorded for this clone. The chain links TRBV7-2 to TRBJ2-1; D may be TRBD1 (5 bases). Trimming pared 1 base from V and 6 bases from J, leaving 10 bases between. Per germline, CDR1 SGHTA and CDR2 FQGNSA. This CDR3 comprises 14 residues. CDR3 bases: TGTGCCAGCAGCTTAGAATTCAGGGTCAATGAGCAGTTCTTC. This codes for CASSLEFRVNEQFF.

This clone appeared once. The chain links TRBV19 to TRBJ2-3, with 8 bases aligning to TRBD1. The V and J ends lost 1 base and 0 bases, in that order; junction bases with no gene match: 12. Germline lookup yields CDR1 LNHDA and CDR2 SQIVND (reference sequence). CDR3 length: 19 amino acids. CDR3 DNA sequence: TGTGCCAGTAGTATAGCCCCGTACCGGGACAGGAAAAGCACAGATACGCAGTATTTT. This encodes CASSIAPYRDRKSTDTQYF.